This T cell receptor (beta chain) was found in a study of blood T cell repertoires in COVID-19. Authors' methods: Estimation of nucleated cell counts relied on the amplification of reference gene primers. TCRdb's table, derived via immunoSEQ multiplex PCR, lists solely in-frame clones and lacks some. The V and J calls and the clone size are those of that table, but D and trimming were determined from the DNA. Counted here are under 300,000 clones, about 68% occurring once; the ten biggest clones make up about 3.5%. The CDR3 extends over 15 amino acids. Germline CDR1 is SGHTA and CDR2 is FQGNSA. The ends lost 5 bases at V and 10 bases at J; junction bases unmatched: 13.

This receptor was taken from a woman older than 75 with acute or convalescent COVID-19. Material for sequencing was peripheral blood. This chain links TRBV7-2 with TRBJ2-1; TRBD2 matches at 8 bases. The CDR3 region has the DNA TGTGCCAGCAGCAAAGGACTAGCCCTAGTCGCGGAGCAGTTCTTC. Residues: CASSKGLALVAEQFF.